The 32 T cell receptor beta chains listed next were all sequenced from one sample in a study of memory CD4+ T cells and cytomegalovirus serostatus. The protocol was immunoSEQ multiplex PCR, while the TCRdb copy is restricted to in-frame clones and leaves out a portion. The sample has 35,000 to 50,000 clones, 76% seen once; the top ten hold around 6.6%. Single viable CD3+CD4+CD8-CD45RO+ cells were sorted as the memory CD4+ T cells. Sequenced material: memory CD4+ T cells from blood. The source is an adult in good health and CMV-seronegative.

The rearrangement uses TRBV29-1 and TRBJ2-2; possible D gene TRBD1, 7 bases. CDR3 length equals 13 residues. V was cut by 5 bases and J by 4 bases, with 11 bases left in between. Germline V gene lookup returns CDR1 SQVTM and CDR2 ANQGSEA. The CDR3 nucleotides are TGCAGCGTTAACAGGGGAGGCACCGGGGAGCTGTTTTTT. Amino acid sequence: CSVNRGGTGELFF.

The rearrangement links TRBV29-1 to TRBJ2-1; D unclear. The CDR3 is 10 amino acids. Germline CDR1 reads SQVTM; CDR2 reads ANQGSEA. Trimming took off 5 bases at V and 5 bases at J, with 4 bases between the two ends. This chain's CDR3 is CSVSHNEQFF. CDR3 DNA sequence: TGCAGCGTTTCACACAATGAGCAGTTCTTC.

V gene TRBV30 combines with J gene TRBJ2-7; D uncertain. Germline-derived CDR1 and CDR2 are GTSNPN and SVGIG (reference sequence). The CDR3 has 11 amino acids. V gave up 3 bases and J gave up 6 bases, with 9 bases separating them. The CDR3 protein is CAWSPSSEQYF. Here the CDR3 DNA reads TGTGCCTGGAGCCCTAGTAGCGAGCAGTACTTC.

The gene calls are TRBV5-1 and TRBJ2-2, with 9 bases that match TRBD1. CDR3 length equals 16 residues. Germline V gives CDR1 SGHRS, CDR2 YFSETQ. V dropped 4 bases and J dropped 5; count of bases not matched to a gene: 9. Here the CDR3 DNA reads TGCGCCAGCAGCCCTAGAACAGGGGGCAAAACCGGGGAGCTGTTTTTT. Protein: CASSPRTGGKTGELFF.

J is TRBJ2-3 and V is TRBV5-1; TRBD2 matches at 14 bases. The junction had 7 bases not matched to a gene; V was cut back by 4 bases and J by 3 bases. This CDR3 contains 17 residues. The germline V gene encodes CDR1 SGHRS and CDR2 YFSETQ. CDR3 loop: CASSPTSGRARTDTQYF. CDR3 nucleotides: TGCGCCAGCAGCCCGACTAGCGGGAGGGCCCGGACAGATACGCAGTATTTT.

The V gene is TRBV9, the J gene TRBJ1-2; D is perhaps TRBD1 (5 bases). Trimming removed 0 bases from V and 4 bases from J, with 10 bases in between. CDR1 is SGDLS, CDR2 YYNGEE, per germline. This CDR3 has 14 residues. The CDR3 DNA follows: TGTGCCAGCAGCGTAGGACAGCTTCGCTATGGCTACACCTTC. It codes for CASSVGQLRYGYTF.

The genes are TRBV5-5 and TRBJ1-3; D is possibly TRBD1 (5 bases). The CDR3 loop spans 16 amino acids. The V gene lost 0 bases and the J gene lost 2 bases, with 12 bases spanning the gap. Germline CDR1 SGHKS, CDR2 YYEKEE (reference sequence). The DNA for the CDR3 is TGTGCCAGCAGCTTGGAGGGTCGGGGACCTGGAAACACCATATATTTT. Amino acids: CASSLEGRGPGNTIYF.

J is TRBJ2-7 and V is TRBV28; D gene unclear. Germline assignment: CDR1 MDHEN and CDR2 SYDVKM. This CDR3 is built from 20 residues. Trimming pared 3 bases from V and 2 bases from J, leaving 29 bases between. The DNA for the CDR3 is TGTGCCAGCAGTTTTACATTTTCGGGTATCCTGCATGGCCTCACCTACGAGCAGTACTTC. The encoded protein is CASSFTFSGILHGLTYEQYF.

The rearrangement uses TRBV28 and TRBJ2-3, with 7 nucleotides matching TRBD2. Trimming at V came to 2 bases and at J to 3 bases, leaving 8 bases not matched to a gene. The CDR3 contains 16 residues. Germline CDR1 MDHEN, CDR2 SYDVKM. CDR3 in amino acids: CASSLRAGTRTDTQYF. The CDR3 nucleotides are TGTGCCAGCAGTTTAAGAGCGGGAACGAGAACAGATACGCAGTATTTT.

This clone was observed a handful of times. The rearrangement joins TRBV27 to TRBJ1-1, with D unresolved. CDR3 size: 16 residues. V gave up 0 bases and J gave up 4 bases, with 15 bases separating them. CDR1 and CDR2 from the germline V gene are MNHEY and SMNVEV (reference sequence). The CDR3 reads CASSLSSWDEGTEAFF. Written as DNA, the CDR3 is TGTGCCAGCAGTTTATCGTCCTGGGATGAGGGCACTGAAGCTTTCTTT.

The rearrangement uses TRBV11-2 and TRBJ2-6; no reliable D call. The germline CDR1 and CDR2 sequences are SGHAT and FQNNGV. There are 15 residues in the CDR3. V shed 3 bases and J shed 0 bases, with 6 bases lying between them. The CDR3 reads CASSFSDSGANVLTF. As DNA, the CDR3 is TGTGCCAGCAGCTTTTCAGACTCTGGGGCCAACGTCCTGACTTTC.

This clone was counted only a few times. The chain joins TRBV28 to TRBJ1-1; perhaps TRBD1 as D (5 bases). The CDR3 extends over 14 amino acids. Germline V gene data show CDR1 as MDHEN and CDR2 as SYDVKM. Trimming cost V 5 bases and J 0 bases, with 10 bases left between them. CDR3 sequence: CASSSPGLNTEAFF. The CDR3 DNA reads TGTGCCAGCAGTAGTCCAGGGCTGAACACTGAAGCTTTCTTT.

The V and J genes are TRBV9 and TRBJ2-7, with 10 bases that match TRBD2. Germline CDR1 SGDLS, CDR2 YYNGEE. V dropped 0 bases and J dropped 4; count of bases not matched to a gene: 7. CDR3 length: 16 residues. The CDR3 loop reads CASSVGVTSGTYEQYF. The DNA for the CDR3 is TGTGCCAGCAGCGTAGGAGTCACTAGCGGGACTTACGAGCAGTACTTC.

This rearrangement joins TRBV7-9 to TRBJ2-7, with D hard to call. Germline V gene data show CDR1 as SEHNR and CDR2 as FQNEAQ (reference sequence). The CDR3 is 11 amino acids. Between the trimmed V and J ends, which lost 4 bases and 4 bases, there was a span of 5 bases. The chain's CDR3 is CASSSEYEQYF. CDR3 coding DNA: TGTGCCAGCAGCTCCGAGTACGAGCAGTACTTC.

V and J are TRBV11-3 and TRBJ1-4; a possible D gene is TRBD1 (6 bases). This CDR3 region has 15 residues. V lost 1 base and J lost 6, with 12 bases in between. Germline V gene lookup returns CDR1 SGHNT and CDR2 YENEEA. In DNA form, the CDR3 reads TGTGCCAGCAGCTTAGCGGGACACGGAGATGAAAAACTGTTTTTT. Protein sequence: CASSLAGHGDEKLFF.

This chain links TRBV27 with TRBJ1-4; 9 bases map to TRBD1. This CDR3 contains 15 residues. The V and J ends lost 4 bases and 6 bases, in that order; junction bases with no gene match: 6. Germline V gene lookup returns CDR1 MNHEY and CDR2 SMNVEV (reference sequence). As DNA, the CDR3 is TGTGCCAGCAGTTCCAACAGGGGGCTGGATGAAAAACTGTTTTTT. Its protein product is CASSSNRGLDEKLFF.

The rearrangement joins TRBV2 to TRBJ2-3, with D perhaps matching TRBD1 (6 bases). Germline CDR1 reads SNHLY; CDR2 reads FYNNEI. The CDR3 length is 13 residues. Trimming stripped 11 bases from V and 6 bases from J, with 18 bases between. The CDR3 region has the DNA TGTGCCGGAGCCCAAGGACAGCTTGATACGCAGTATTTT. It codes for CAGAQGQLDTQYF.

This clone was counted between two and nine times. The genes are TRBV19 and TRBJ2-5, with 9 bases lining up with TRBD1. V lost 6 bases and J lost 4; bases outside the gene matches: 9. Looked up from germline, CDR1 is LNHDA and CDR2 is SQIVND (reference sequence). The CDR3 is made up of 15 amino acids. The CDR3 DNA sequence: TGTGCCAGTAGGGCCGGGACAGGGTCAAGAGAGACCCAGTACTTC. Translated: CASRAGTGSRETQYF.

The chain couples TRBV10-3 to TRBJ2-3; D may be TRBD2 (5 bases). This CDR3 contains 14 residues. Trimming stripped 3 bases from V and 1 base from J, with 8 bases between. Per germline, CDR1 ENHRY and CDR2 SYGVKD. The CDR3 region has the DNA TGTGCCATCAGTGAAGGACTTGGCACAGATACGCAGTATTTT. Protein sequence: CAISEGLGTDTQYF.

This clone was counted between two and nine times. The V gene is TRBV7-8, the J gene TRBJ2-5; TRBD2 aligns across 9 bases. Germline CDR1 and CDR2: SGHVS and FQNEAQ. The CDR3 totals 16 residues. J gave up 2 bases and V 1 base, and 5 bases lay outside the gene matches. DNA of the CDR3: TGTGCCAGCAGCTTAGTAGGACTAGCGACACAAGAGACCCAGTACTTC. This gives the protein CASSLVGLATQETQYF. The variable domain in full, with the rest retrieved from reference TRBV7-8 and TRBJ2-5, is GAGVSQSPRYKVAKRGQDVALRCDPISGHVSLFWYQQALGQGPEFLTYFQNEAQLDKSGLPSDRFFAERPEGSVSTLKIQRTQQEDSAVYLCASSLVGLATQETQYFGPGTRLLVL.

The sample holds a few counts of this clone. The rearrangement joins TRBV5-5 to TRBJ2-1, with 11 nucleotides matching TRBD1. This CDR3 contains 15 residues. The trim removed 5 bases at V and 4 bases at J, leaving 5 bases unmatched. Per the germline V gene, CDR1 is SGHKS and CDR2 is YYEKEE (reference sequence). The CDR3 sequence: CASSTGTGGYNEQFF. Written as DNA, the CDR3 is TGTGCCAGCAGTACCGGGACAGGGGGTTACAATGAGCAGTTCTTC.

In regard to this clone: Its ends do not fully match the called genes, so a read error is possible. The gene calls are TRBV5-6 and TRBJ2-7; no clear D. CDR3 size: 13 residues. Germline CDR1 is SGHDT and CDR2 is YYEEEE. The CDR3 bases are TGTGCTAGCAGCCTACAAAGGCTTCCTCGGCAGTACTTC. Translated, it gives CASSLQRLPRQYF. Looking up the rest from reference TRBV5-6 and TRBJ2-7 gives the full variable domain: DAGVTQSPTHLIKTRGQQVTLRCSPKSGHDTVSWYQQALGQGPQFIFQYYEEEERQRGNFPDRFSGHQFPNYSSELNVNALLLGDSALYLCASSLQRLPRQYFGPGTRLTVT.

In this sample, this clone turned up once. An end of the junction does not agree with germline; a read error may underlie this. The CDR3 spells CASSLLAGVSVRVF. For the CDR3, the DNA is TGTGCCAGCAGTTTACTAGCGGGAGTCTCTGTTAGGGTCTTC. The V call is TRBV27, the J call TRBJ2-1; TRBD2 matches at 10 bases. Germline assignment: CDR1 MNHEY and CDR2 SMNVEV (reference sequence). The CDR3 runs 14 residues.

V and J are TRBV7-2 and TRBJ2-3, with 13 nucleotides matching TRBD2. V shed 4 bases and J 10 bases; nucleotides not matched to a gene: 11. The length of the CDR3 is 16 residues. Looked up from germline, CDR1 is SGHTA and CDR2 is FQGNSA. The CDR3 spells CASSSKAGLAGVSQYF. In nucleotides, the CDR3 is TGTGCCAGCAGCTCCAAGGCTGGACTAGCGGGAGTTTCGCAGTATTTT.

V and J are TRBV9 and TRBJ2-1; 9 bases fit TRBD2. From germline, CDR1 is SGDLS and CDR2 YYNGEE. The CDR3 consists of 15 residues. J lost 7 bases, V lost 0 bases, and 5 bases had no gene match. CDR3 protein: CASSVDSGRTNEQFF. CDR3 DNA: TGTGCCAGCAGCGTAGATAGCGGGAGAACAAATGAGCAGTTCTTC.

The chain carries TRBV15 and TRBJ2-3; a weak D match, TRBD1 (6 bases). Trimming stripped 5 bases from V and 2 bases from J, with 17 bases between. This CDR3 region has 16 residues. The germline gives CDR1 LNHNV, CDR2 YYDKDF (reference sequence). The CDR3 region is CATSARPDRATDTQYF. The CDR3 DNA is TGTGCCACCAGCGCCCGCCCGGACAGAGCCACAGATACGCAGTATTTT.

The rearrangement uses TRBV5-4 and TRBJ2-7; 8 nucleotides match TRBD2. The J segment lost 1 base and the V segment lost 4 bases, leaving 7 bases of the junction unmatched. The CDR3 is 15 amino acids. Germline CDR1 reads SGHNT; CDR2 reads YYREEE (reference sequence). Here the CDR3 reads CASSLQRGPSYEQYF. CDR3 sequence (DNA): TGTGCCAGCAGCCTCCAGCGGGGGCCGTCCTACGAGCAGTACTTC.

The J gene is TRBJ1-5, the V gene TRBV19; D is ambiguous. CDR3 length equals 15 residues. The V end was cut by 10 bases, the J end by 0 bases, with 16 bases between. Germline assignment: CDR1 LNHDA and CDR2 SQIVND (reference sequence). CDR3 residues: CAIKTHPYSNQPQHF. In DNA, the CDR3 is TGTGCCATAAAGACACATCCTTATAGCAATCAGCCCCAGCATTTT.

The chain joins TRBV15 to TRBJ2-1; TRBD2 agrees at 10 bases. The CDR3 is 16 residues long. Germline CDR1 reads LNHNV; CDR2 reads YYDKDF (reference sequence). The J segment lost 3 bases and the V segment lost 3 bases, leaving 5 bases of the junction unmatched. CDR3 DNA: TGTGCCACCAGCAGGGCTAGCGGGAGATTCTACAATGAGCAGTTCTTC. It encodes CATSRASGRFYNEQFF. Based on the CDR3 plus reference TRBV15 and TRBJ2-1, the full variable domain is DAMVIQNPRYQVTQFGKPVTLSCSQTLNHNVMYWYQQKSSQAPKLLFHYYDKDFNNEADTPDNFQSRRPNTSFCFLDIRSPGLGDTAMYLCATSRASGRFYNEQFFGPGTRLTVL.

The chain combines TRBV10-3 with TRBJ1-1, with 7 bases that match TRBD1. The length of the CDR3 is 15 residues. V gave up 3 bases and J gave up 1 base; unmatched junction bases: 5. The germline V gene has CDR1 ENHRY and CDR2 SYGVKD. CDR3 nucleotide sequence: TGTGCCATCAGTGAAGAGGGGGCGAGGAACACTGAAGCTTTCTTT. Translated: CAISEEGARNTEAFF.

V is TRBV7-9 and J is TRBJ2-3, with 9 bases identical to TRBD2. This CDR3 region has 16 residues. Germline-derived CDR1 and CDR2 are SEHNR and FQNEAQ (reference sequence). Losses at the gene ends were 1 base for V and 2 bases for J; bases not matched to a gene: 4. The CDR3 DNA sequence: TGTGCCAGCAGCTTAGTTGGCGGGAGGGACACAGATACGCAGTATTTT. Translating it yields CASSLVGGRDTDTQYF.

This clone was seen only a few times. The chain uses TRBV19 and TRBJ1-1; no firm D call. V was clipped by 1 base and J by 4 bases, with 7 bases between them. The CDR3 sequence is 13 residues long. Per germline, CDR1 LNHDA and CDR2 SQIVND (reference sequence). CDR3 amino acids: CASSIGRFTEAFF. CDR3 sequence (DNA): TGTGCCAGTAGTATAGGGAGGTTCACTGAAGCTTTCTTT.